This entry is about one T cell receptor (beta chain). Its antigen is as yet unknown. The entry originates in a study of blood T cells in healthy people across ages. Findings of the study overall: Total diversity from one million sequenced T cells was likely underestimated. Age brought a roughly linear fall in TCR beta diversity measured per million T cells. There were more naive CD4+ cells and higher diversity in long-lived donors than in aged donors.

A sample-barcoded 5' primer and a J-beta primer mix were used in a second PCR of roughly 7 to 12 cycles. TCRdb itself ran the 5' RACE reads through MiXCR, one entry per CDR3 protein. This sample yields some 860,000 distinct CDR3 sequences, of which more than 50% are seen a single time; roughly 25% belongs to the top ten. The study isolated at least 6.5 million PBMCs from each sample. Germline lookup yields CDR1 ENHRY and CDR2 SYGVKD. The CDR3 has 15 residues. Trimming shortened V by 8 bases and J by 2 bases, and 18 bases separated the two germline ends. The sequenced material came from blood. This chain uses TRBV10-3 with TRBJ1-1; TRBD1 is a possible D gene (6 bases). This receptor was obtained from a man between 40 and 49 years old in good health. The CDR3 reads CAISSLDRINTEAFF. The CDR3 region has the DNA TGTGCCATCTCCAGCCTCGACAGGATTAACACTGAAGCTTTCTTT.